This T cell receptor (beta chain) comes out of a study of blood T cell repertoires in COVID-19. Measured with immunoSEQ multiplex PCR; TCRdb has only the in-frame clones, and not every one. The sample contains about 34,000 clones, 60% to 80% of which appear only once. The CDR3 has 16 amino acids. Germline-derived CDR1 and CDR2 are MDHEN and SYDVKM. Unmatched junction bases numbered 9, after V lost 5 bases and J lost 8 bases. The clonotype comes from a human donor in a cohort sampled during active COVID-19. This chain links TRBV28 with TRBJ2-1; 13 nucleotides align to TRBD2. The sequencing input was peripheral blood. CDR3 coding DNA: TGTGCCAGCAGTCTGGGACTAGCGGGACAAAAGGATGAGCAGTTCTTC. The encoded protein is CASSLGLAGQKDEQFF. Full variable domain (remainder filled in from reference TRBV28 and TRBJ2-1): DVKVTQSSRYLVKRTGEKVFLECVQDMDHENMFWYRQDPGLGLRLIYFSYDVKMKEKGDIPEGYSVSREKKERFSLILESASTNQTSMYLCASSLGLAGQKDEQFFGPGTRLTVL.